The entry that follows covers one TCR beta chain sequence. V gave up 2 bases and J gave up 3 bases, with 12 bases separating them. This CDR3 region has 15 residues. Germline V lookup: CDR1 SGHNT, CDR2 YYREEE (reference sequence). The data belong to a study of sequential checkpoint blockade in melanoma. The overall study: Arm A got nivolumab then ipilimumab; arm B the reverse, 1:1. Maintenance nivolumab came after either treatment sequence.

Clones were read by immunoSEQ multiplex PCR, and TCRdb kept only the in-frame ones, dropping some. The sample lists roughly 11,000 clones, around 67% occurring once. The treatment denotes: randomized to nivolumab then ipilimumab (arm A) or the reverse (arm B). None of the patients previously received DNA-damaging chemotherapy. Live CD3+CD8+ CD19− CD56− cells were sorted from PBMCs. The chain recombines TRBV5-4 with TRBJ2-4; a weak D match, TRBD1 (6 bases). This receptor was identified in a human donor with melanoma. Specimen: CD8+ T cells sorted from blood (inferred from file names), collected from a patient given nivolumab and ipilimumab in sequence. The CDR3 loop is CASSFRGGGKNIQYF. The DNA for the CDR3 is TGTGCCAGCAGCTTCAGGGGTGGGGGCAAAAACATTCAGTACTTC.